These 3 T cell receptor beta chains were sequenced from one sample in a study of regulatory T cells in long-lasting Graves disease. Investigators prepared the TCR beta libraries by applying iRepertoire HTBI primers and Arm-PCR of CDR3 regions. TCRdb passed the multiplex PCR reads through MiXCR, listing each CDR3 protein once. The sample gives fewer than 550,000 distinct CDR3 sequences, roughly a sixth of which show up once; around 25% is in the top ten. Time point indicated: newly diagnosed GD, antithyroid drugs for less than 3 months. Extracted RNA from PBMCs served as the source of the TCR library. These data are also associated with another study on T cells in Graves' hyperthyroidism and ophthalmopathy.

Sequenced here: peripheral blood mononuclear cells (PBMCs), sampled at new diagnosis, from a patient treated with antithyroid drugs. Source of these receptors: a woman aged 40-60 years with Graves disease.

This clonotype was observed many times. The chain joins TRBV3-1 to TRBJ2-7; D uncertain. With 4 bases removed from V and 1 base from J, the gap between germline ends came to 14 bases. The germline V gene encodes CDR1 LGHDT and CDR2 YNNKEL (reference sequence). The length of the CDR3 is 15 residues. The CDR3 nucleotides read TGTGCCAGCAGCCCCGCGGCAACCGGATCCTACGAGCAGTACTTC. This translates into CASSPAATGSYEQYF.

Many counts were recorded for this clonotype. V and J are TRBV11-1 and TRBJ2-5, with 8 bases aligning to TRBD1. The germline CDR1 and CDR2 sequences are SGHAT and FQDESV (reference sequence). The CDR3 covers 16 residues. V was clipped by 0 bases and J by 4 bases; unmatched bases: 7. This CDR3 reads CASSLAGRGRSETQYF. The CDR3 DNA reads as TGTGCCAGCAGCTTAGCGGGCAGGGGGCGTTCAGAGACCCAGTACTTC.

A few counts support this clonotype. This chain joins TRBV4-1 and TRBJ1-5; D unresolved. V lost 1 base, J lost 1 base, and 11 bases lay in between. Germline CDR1 is MGHRA and CDR2 is YSYEKL. The length of the CDR3 is 16 residues. CDR3 sequence (DNA): TGCGCCAGCAGCCAAGTGCCCTCGCCAAGCAATCAGCCCCAGCATTTT. Protein product: CASSQVPSPSNQPQHF.